This T cell receptor (beta chain) is from a study of T-cell memory formation after mild COVID-19. Findings of the study overall: Clones contracting across day 15 to 85 had a balanced CD4/CD8 profile; later expanding clones leaned CD4+.

This clonotype has only a few counts. No antigen is known for it. There are 15 residues in the CDR3. Trimming shortened V by 2 bases and J by 0 bases, and 8 bases separated the two germline ends. Using constant-segment primers, 5'RACE produced TCR alpha and TCR beta cDNA libraries carrying sample barcodes and UMIs. TCRdb processed the 5' RACE reads anew with MiXCR; each CDR3 protein has one entry. The data contain about 320,000 distinct CDR3 sequences, approximately 14% of them singletons. This TCR derives from a man between 18 and 29 years old who had mild COVID-19 (a few samples of this study predate the infection). Cell type and time point are not known. The rearrangement joins TRBV12-3 or TRBV12-4 to TRBJ1-3; no definite D call. Sequencing input: PBMCs or a T cell subset sorted from them (not recorded which). DNA for the CDR3: TGTGCCAGCAGTTTAACGGCCCTCTCTGGAAACACCATATATTTT. Translation gives CASSLTALSGNTIYF.